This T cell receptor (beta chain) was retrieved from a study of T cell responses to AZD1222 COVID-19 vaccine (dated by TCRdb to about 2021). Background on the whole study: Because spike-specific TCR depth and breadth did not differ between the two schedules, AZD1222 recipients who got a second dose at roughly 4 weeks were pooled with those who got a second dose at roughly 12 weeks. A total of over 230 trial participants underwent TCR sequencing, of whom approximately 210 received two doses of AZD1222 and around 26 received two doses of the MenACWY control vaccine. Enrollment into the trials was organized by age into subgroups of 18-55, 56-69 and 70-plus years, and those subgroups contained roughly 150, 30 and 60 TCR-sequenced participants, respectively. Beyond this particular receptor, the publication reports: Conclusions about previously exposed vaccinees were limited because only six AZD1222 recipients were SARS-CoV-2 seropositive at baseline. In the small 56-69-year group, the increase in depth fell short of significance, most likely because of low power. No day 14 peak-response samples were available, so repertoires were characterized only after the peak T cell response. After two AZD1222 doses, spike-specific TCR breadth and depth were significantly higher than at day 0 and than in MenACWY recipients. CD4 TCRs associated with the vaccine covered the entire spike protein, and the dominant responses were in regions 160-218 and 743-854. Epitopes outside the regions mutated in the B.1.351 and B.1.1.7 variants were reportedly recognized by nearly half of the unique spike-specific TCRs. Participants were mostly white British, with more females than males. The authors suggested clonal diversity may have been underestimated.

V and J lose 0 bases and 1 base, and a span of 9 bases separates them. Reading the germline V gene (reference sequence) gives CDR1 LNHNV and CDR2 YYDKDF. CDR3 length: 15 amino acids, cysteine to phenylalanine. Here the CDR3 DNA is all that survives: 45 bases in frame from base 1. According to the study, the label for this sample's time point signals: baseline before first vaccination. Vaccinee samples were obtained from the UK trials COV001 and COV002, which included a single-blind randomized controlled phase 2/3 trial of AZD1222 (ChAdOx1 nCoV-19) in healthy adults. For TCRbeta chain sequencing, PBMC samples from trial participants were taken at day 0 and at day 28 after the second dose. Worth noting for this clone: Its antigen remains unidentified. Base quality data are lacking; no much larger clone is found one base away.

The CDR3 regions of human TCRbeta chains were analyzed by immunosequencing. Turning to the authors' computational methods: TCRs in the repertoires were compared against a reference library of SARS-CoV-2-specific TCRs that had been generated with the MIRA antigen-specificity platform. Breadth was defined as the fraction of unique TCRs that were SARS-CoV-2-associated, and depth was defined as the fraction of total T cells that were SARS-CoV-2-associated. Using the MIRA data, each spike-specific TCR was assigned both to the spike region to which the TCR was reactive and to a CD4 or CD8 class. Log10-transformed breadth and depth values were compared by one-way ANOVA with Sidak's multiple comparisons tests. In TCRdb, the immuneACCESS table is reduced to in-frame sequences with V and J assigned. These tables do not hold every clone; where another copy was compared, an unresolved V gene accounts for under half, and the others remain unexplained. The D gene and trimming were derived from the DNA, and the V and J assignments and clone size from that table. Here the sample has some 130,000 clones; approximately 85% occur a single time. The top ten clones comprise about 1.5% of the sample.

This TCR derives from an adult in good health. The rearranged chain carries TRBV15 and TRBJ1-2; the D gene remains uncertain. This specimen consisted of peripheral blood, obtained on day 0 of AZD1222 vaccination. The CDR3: CATSRDFAFNYGYTF. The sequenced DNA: TGTGCCACCAGCAGAGATTTTGCCTTTAACTATGGCTACACCTTC. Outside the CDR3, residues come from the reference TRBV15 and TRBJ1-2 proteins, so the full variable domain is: DAMVIQNPRYQVTQFGKPVTLSCSQTLNHNVMYWYQQKSSQAPKLLFHYYDKDFNNEADTPDNFQSRRPNTSFCFLDIRSPGLGDTAMYLCATSRDFAFNYGYTFGSGTRLTVV.